This TCR beta chain stems from a study of vaccination and CD4 T cells after COVID-19. In the study overall: Four females and six males made up the convalescents, with two Hispanic. Regarding the study as a whole: Among those convalescent, a median around 86% of reactive clones emerged solely post-vaccination.

With the Oncomine TCR Beta short-read assay, DNA from cultured CD4+ T cells was sequenced. MiXCR, run by TCRdb on the PCR reads, gives a single entry per CDR3 protein. This table has 15,000 to 20,000 distinct CDR3 sequences, around 59% appearing once. On this clonotype itself: Its antigen remains unknown.

The CDR3 runs to 15 residues. After removal of 5 bases from V and 4 bases from J, the junction contained 5 bases not matched to a gene. Treatment specified: roughly ten-day PBMC culture with coronavirus spike peptide pools or control peptides (ViraFEST assay). The chain employs TRBV12-3 or TRBV12-4 and TRBJ2-2; TRBD2 matches 9 bases. Source: CD4+ T cells from blood, cultured in vitro, taken after SARS-CoV-2 vaccination. The clonotype comes from a human donor who had recovered from COVID-19. The CDR3 coding sequence is TGTGCCAGCAGTAGGACTAGCGTCGGCACCGGGGAGCTGTTTTTT. Translating it yields CASSRTSVGTGELFF.